These 8 T cell receptor beta chains share one sample of origin, sequenced in a study of cytomegalovirus exposure and HLA in healthy donors. With 60 Vbeta and 13 Jbeta primers, the PCR was carried out. Produced via immunoSEQ multiplex PCR; TCRdb's table is partial and in-frame only. Its table lists approximately 120,000 clones. The source material was PBMCs. These receptors all stem from a man aged 35 to 55 in good health and CMV-seronegative.

The J gene is TRBJ1-2, the V gene TRBV4-3; D gene uncertain. From germline, CDR1 is LGHNA and CDR2 YSLEER. Trimming shortened V by 0 bases and J by 0 bases, and 11 bases separated the two germline ends. The CDR3 sequence is 16 residues long. Here the CDR3 reads CASSQDWGGPNYGYTF. In DNA, the CDR3 is TGCGCCAGCAGCCAAGATTGGGGAGGGCCTAACTATGGCTACACCTTC.

The chain links TRBV28 to TRBJ2-7; a weak D match, TRBD2 (6 bases). The ends were cut back, 4 bases at V and 2 bases at J, with 18 bases in the middle. The germline V gene has CDR1 MDHEN and CDR2 SYDVKM. CDR3 length equals 16 residues. The CDR3 DNA is TGTGCCAGCAGTTCCCCCCCTAGCGTGGGGGCCTACGAGCAGTACTTC. The encoded protein is CASSSPPSVGAYEQYF.

The rearrangement joins TRBV6-1 to TRBJ2-3; 8 bases align to TRBD2. V shed 2 bases, J shed 0 bases, and the junction held 4 bases outside the gene matches. CDR3 length equals 16 residues. Germline values: CDR1 MNHNS, CDR2 SASEGT. The DNA of the CDR3 is TGTGCCAGCAGTGAATGGGAGCGGGAGAGCACAGATACGCAGTATTTT. Translating gives CASSEWERESTDTQYF.

The chain has TRBV11-1 and TRBJ2-1; 10 bases fit TRBD2. This CDR3 has 17 amino acids. V gave up 4 bases and J gave up 2 bases; unmatched junction bases: 8. Germline-derived CDR1 and CDR2 are SGHAT and FQDESV (reference sequence). CDR3 in DNA: TGTGCCAGCAGCTCTCAACCGGGACTAGCGACCTACAATGAGCAGTTCTTC. It translates to CASSSQPGLATYNEQFF. Complete variable domain (other parts from reference TRBV11-1 and TRBJ2-1): EAEVAQSPRYKITEKSQAVAFWCDPISGHATLYWYRQILGQGPELLVQFQDESVVDDSQLPKDRFSAERLKGVDSTLKIQPAELGDSAMYLCASSSQPGLATYNEQFFGPGTRLTVL.

This CDR3 reads CASRQGWTEAFF. The CDR3 coding sequence is TGTGCCTCTCGACAGGGGTGGACTGAAGCTTTCTTT. J is TRBJ1-1 and V is TRBV30; 8 positions agree with TRBD1. This CDR3 region has 12 residues. Germline-derived CDR1 and CDR2 are GTSNPN and SVGIG (reference sequence). The junction had 6 bases not matched to a gene; V was cut back by 7 bases and J by 5 bases.

The chain recombines TRBV5-1 with TRBJ2-3; 8 nucleotides match TRBD2. The CDR3 spans 14 residues. Unmatched junction bases numbered 8, after V lost 3 bases and J lost 8 bases. The germline V gene encodes CDR1 SGHRS and CDR2 YFSETQ. CDR3 region: CASSSGLVAGTQYF. CDR3 DNA: TGCGCCAGCAGCTCGGGACTAGTGGCGGGTACGCAGTATTTT. The whole variable domain, filled in from reference TRBV5-1 and TRBJ2-3, reads KAGVTQTPRYLIKTRGQQVTLSCSPISGHRSVSWYQQTPGQGLQFLFEYFSETQRNKGNFPGRFSGRQFSNSRSEMNVSTLELGDSALYLCASSSGLVAGTQYFGPGTRLTVL.

V is TRBV7-9 and J is TRBJ2-1; 9 bases match TRBD2. There are 15 residues in the CDR3. V was pared by 4 bases and J by 6 bases, with 7 bases of the junction left unmatched. Germline V lookup: CDR1 SEHNR, CDR2 FQNEAQ (reference sequence). CDR3 bases: TGTGCCAGCAGCTACCCGGGACTAGCAGGCAATGAGCAGTTCTTC. Encoded protein: CASSYPGLAGNEQFF.

The rearrangement links TRBV28 to TRBJ1-4; no definite D call. Germline V CDR1 and CDR2: MDHEN, SYDVKM. With 4 bases removed from V and 10 bases from J, the gap between germline ends came to 7 bases. The CDR3 runs 11 residues. The CDR3 DNA reads as TGTGCCAGCAGTTCCTTTTTAAAACTGTTTTTT. Encoded protein: CASSSFLKLFF.